These 26 T cell receptor beta chains originate from one sample sequenced in a study of blood T cell repertoires in COVID-19. The data were produced by immunoSEQ multiplex PCR, yet TCRdb's version contains in-frame clones alone and is incomplete. Among about 70,000 clones listed, 80% to 90% were seen once. Sequenced input: peripheral blood. The receptors were gathered from a woman between 18 and 30 years old with acute or convalescent COVID-19.

The genes are TRBV14 and TRBJ1-4; 7 positions agree with TRBD1. From germline, CDR1 is SGHDN and CDR2 FVKESK. The CDR3 is 14 amino acids. The V gene end was trimmed by 4 bases and the J gene end by 4 bases; junction bases not matched to a gene: 3. The CDR3 DNA follows: TGTGCCAGCAGCCCGGGACAGAATAATGAAAAACTGTTTTTT. This sequence encodes CASSPGQNNEKLFF.

The rearrangement joins TRBV7-2 to TRBJ1-2; D might be TRBD1 (6 bases). This CDR3 region has 14 residues. Germline V CDR1 and CDR2: SGHTA, FQGNSA. Trimming took off 2 bases at V and 6 bases at J, with 13 bases between the two ends. This CDR3 is CASSLLNRVHGYTF. The DNA of the CDR3 is TGTGCCAGCAGCTTACTAAACAGGGTTCATGGCTACACCTTC.

This chain links TRBV28 with TRBJ2-7; maybe TRBD2 (5 bases). Trimming cost V 10 bases and J 3 bases, with 10 bases left between them. This CDR3 spans 11 amino acids. The germline CDR1 and CDR2 sequences are MDHEN and SYDVKM. The CDR3 sequence: CATLGYYEQYF. CDR3 nucleotides: TGTGCCACACTAGGGTACTACGAGCAGTACTTC.

The chain has TRBV6-1 and TRBJ1-4; D uncertain. CDR3 length equals 14 residues. Germline CDR1 MNHNS, CDR2 SASEGT. V was shortened by 3 bases and J by 3 bases, with 8 bases between the two germline ends. Here the CDR3 DNA reads TGTGCCAGCAGTGAGATCCGGGCTAATGAAAAACTGTTTTTT. Its protein is CASSEIRANEKLFF.

This chain links TRBV4-2 with TRBJ1-5; D not certain. The length of the CDR3 is 16 residues. Per germline, CDR1 LGHNA and CDR2 YNFKEQ. V was shortened by 0 bases and J by 4 bases, with 13 bases between the two germline ends. The CDR3 DNA follows: TGTGCCAGCAGCCAAGATCTGGGAGAGGCAAATCAGCCCCAGCATTTT. As protein: CASSQDLGEANQPQHF.

The chain uses TRBV6-5 and TRBJ1-4, with D maybe TRBD1 (6 bases). Germline values: CDR1 MNHEY, CDR2 SVGAGI. The V end lost 6 bases, the J end lost 6 bases, and 11 bases lay between the germline ends. This CDR3 region has 13 residues. This CDR3 is CASRPYRDEKLFF. The CDR3 DNA sequence: TGTGCCAGCAGGCCTTACAGGGATGAAAAACTGTTTTTT.

This sequence joins TRBV29-1 and TRBJ1-3; possible D gene TRBD1, 5 bases. Germline V gene sequence: CDR1 SQVTM, CDR2 ANQGSEA. This CDR3 has 13 amino acids. V lost 6 bases, J lost 2 bases, and 11 bases lay in between. CDR3 loop: CSVEMTAGNTIYF. The CDR3 region has the DNA TGCAGCGTCGAAATGACAGCTGGAAACACCATATATTTT.

Only a few counts were recorded for this clone. The gene calls are TRBV5-1 and TRBJ2-6; D remains unclear. CDR3 length equals 16 residues. Germline CDR1 reads SGHRS; CDR2 reads YFSETQ. Trimming took off 1 base at V and 0 bases at J, with 8 bases between the two ends. The chain's CDR3 is CASSLHGDSGANVLTF. The CDR3 nucleotides read TGCGCCAGCAGCTTGCACGGAGACTCTGGGGCCAACGTCCTGACTTTC. Based on the CDR3 plus reference TRBV5-1 and TRBJ2-6, the full variable domain is KAGVTQTPRYLIKTRGQQVTLSCSPISGHRSVSWYQQTPGQGLQFLFEYFSETQRNKGNFPGRFSGRQFSNSRSEMNVSTLELGDSALYLCASSLHGDSGANVLTFGAGSRLTVL.

The rearrangement joins TRBV19 to TRBJ1-6; D gene uncertain. The germline V gene encodes CDR1 LNHDA and CDR2 SQIVND (reference sequence). The CDR3 extends over 14 amino acids. With 7 bases removed from V and 7 bases from J, the gap between germline ends came to 14 bases. In nucleotides, the CDR3 is TGTGCCAGTAAGGAGGCCATTCAAAATTCACCCCTCCACTTT. Residues: CASKEAIQNSPLHF.

The CDR3 loop is CASSTGREYNEQFF. Written as DNA, the CDR3 is TGTGCCAGCAGTACCGGACGGGAGTACAATGAGCAGTTCTTC. V is TRBV6-5 and J is TRBJ2-1; D is perhaps TRBD2 (6 bases). Trimming removed 5 bases at V and 4 bases at J, with 12 bases between. Germline V CDR1 and CDR2: MNHEY, SVGAGI. The CDR3 runs to 14 residues.

The chain combines TRBV5-5 with TRBJ2-1, with D possibly being TRBD1 (6 bases). The CDR3 consists of 17 residues. With 4 bases removed from V and 2 bases from J, the gap between germline ends came to 19 bases. Germline V gives CDR1 SGHKS, CDR2 YYEKEE (reference sequence). The CDR3 coding sequence is TGTGCCAGCAGCGGTGGGGGCAGCGTGGGGACCTACAATGAGCAGTTCTTC. Protein product: CASSGGGSVGTYNEQFF. The full variable domain, rest sourced from reference TRBV5-5 and TRBJ2-1, is DAGVTQSPTHLIKTRGQQVTLRCSPISGHKSVSWYQQVLGQGPQFIFQYYEKEERGRGNFPDRFSARQFPNYSSELNVNALLLGDSALYLCASSGGGSVGTYNEQFFGPGTRLTVL.

The rearrangement links TRBV11-2 to TRBJ2-1; 11 bases agree with TRBD2. The CDR3 consists of 16 residues. The V gene end was trimmed by 4 bases and the J gene end by 3 bases; junction bases not matched to a gene: 5. Germline V CDR1 and CDR2: SGHAT, FQNNGV. CDR3 sequence reads: CASSYTSGSFYNEQFF. The CDR3 DNA reads TGTGCCAGCAGCTATACTAGCGGGAGTTTCTACAATGAGCAGTTCTTC.

The V call is TRBV4-1, the J call TRBJ2-3; 9 nucleotides line up with TRBD2. CDR1 and CDR2 (germline): MGHRA, YSYEKL. J lost 4 bases, V lost 0 bases, and 5 bases had no gene match. The CDR3 runs to 16 residues. The chain's CDR3 is CASSQDLGGGADTQYF. CDR3 nucleotides: TGCGCCAGCAGCCAAGATCTGGGCGGGGGGGCAGATACGCAGTATTTT.

The chain combines TRBV6-5 with TRBJ2-7, with a tentative D call TRBD2 (6 bases). Germline V gene data show CDR1 as MNHEY and CDR2 as SVGAGI. V lost 5 bases and J lost 0, with 14 bases in between. The length of the CDR3 is 15 residues. CDR3 protein: CASSISGGVSYEQYF. The CDR3, as DNA: TGTGCCAGCAGTATATCCGGGGGAGTCTCCTACGAGCAGTACTTC.

The gene calls are TRBV5-6 and TRBJ2-7; 10 bases are a match to TRBD2. V gave up 0 bases and J gave up 2 bases; unmatched junction bases: 8. Germline-derived CDR1 and CDR2 are SGHDT and YYEEEE. The CDR3 runs to 17 residues. CDR3 nucleotides: TGTGCCAGCAGCTTGGGGAGCGGGGGGGCCTTCCCCTACGAGCAGTACTTC. It translates to CASSLGSGGAFPYEQYF.

This clone was recorded a few times. The rearrangement links TRBV5-4 to TRBJ2-2; D is unresolved. Germline V gene data show CDR1 as SGHNT and CDR2 as YYREEE (reference sequence). CDR3 length: 15 residues. V lost 4 bases and J lost 1, with 11 bases in between. The CDR3: CASSLDLGNTGELFF. DNA of the CDR3: TGTGCCAGCAGCCTGGACCTAGGGAACACCGGGGAGCTGTTTTTT.

The J gene is TRBJ2-1, the V gene TRBV7-9; TRBD1 agrees at 10 bases. The CDR3 has 15 residues. Germline V CDR1 and CDR2: SEHNR, FQNEAQ (reference sequence). The J segment lost 8 bases and the V segment lost 5 bases, leaving 9 bases of the junction unmatched. In DNA, the CDR3 is TGTGCCAGCAGCCCTAAGGGACAGGGGTCGGATGAGCAGTTCTTC. Its translation is CASSPKGQGSDEQFF.

The chain is built from TRBV11-2 and TRBJ1-3; 7 bases match TRBD1. Germline loops: CDR1 SGHAT, CDR2 FQNNGV. This CDR3 has 18 residues. With V trimmed by 2 bases and J by 1 base, 11 bases remained unmatched. CDR3 in amino acids: CASSLSASGTASGNTIYF. CDR3 nucleotides: TGTGCCAGCAGCTTATCGGCCTCCGGGACAGCTTCTGGAAACACCATATATTTT.

This chain connects TRBV7-2 to TRBJ2-4; TRBD1 matches 10 bases. This CDR3 contains 18 residues. In germline, CDR1 is SGHTA, CDR2 FQGNSA. V dropped 4 bases and J dropped 0; count of bases not matched to a gene: 9. As DNA, the CDR3 is TGTGCCAGCAGCTCCCCTTTGGGACAGGGGATAGCCAAAAACATTCAGTACTTC. This codes for CASSSPLGQGIAKNIQYF.

This rearrangement joins TRBV2 to TRBJ2-3, with D perhaps matching TRBD2 (5 bases). With 10 bases removed from V and 3 bases from J, the gap between germline ends came to 20 bases. The CDR3 consists of 15 residues. Germline values: CDR1 SNHLY, CDR2 FYNNEI. DNA of the CDR3: TGTGCCACCCAGAGGGAACTCCTCGGGACAGATACGCAGTATTTT. It yields the protein CATQRELLGTDTQYF.

This chain uses TRBV30 with TRBJ1-5; D is unclear. The V end lost 0 bases, the J end lost 15 bases, and 15 bases lay between the germline ends. CDR1 is GTSNPN and CDR2 is SVGIG in the germline V gene (reference sequence). CDR3 length: 12 amino acids. The CDR3 coding sequence is TGTGCCTGGAGTGTAGGAGGGCCAGTCCGGCATTTT. As protein: CAWSVGGPVRHF.

This rearrangement joins TRBV7-8 to TRBJ2-3; the D is unclear. This CDR3 is 15 amino acids long. Trimming cost V 1 base and J 0 bases, with 8 bases left between them. Looked up from germline, CDR1 is SGHVS and CDR2 is FQNEAQ. CDR3 region: CASSLEARSTDTQYF. Written as DNA, the CDR3 is TGTGCCAGCAGCTTAGAGGCTAGGAGCACAGATACGCAGTATTTT. Variable domain in full (rest from reference TRBV7-8 and TRBJ2-3): GAGVSQSPRYKVAKRGQDVALRCDPISGHVSLFWYQQALGQGPEFLTYFQNEAQLDKSGLPSDRFFAERPEGSVSTLKIQRTQQEDSAVYLCASSLEARSTDTQYFGPGTRLTVL.

The chain recombines TRBV6-5 with TRBJ2-1; 7 bases fit TRBD1. The CDR3 length is 15 residues. Losses at the gene ends were 7 bases for V and 0 bases for J; bases not matched to a gene: 6. CDR1 is MNHEY and CDR2 is SVGAGI in the germline V gene. Here the CDR3 reads CASKSGQVSYNEQFF. The CDR3 DNA reads TGTGCCAGCAAATCCGGACAGGTCTCCTACAATGAGCAGTTCTTC.

The chain is built from TRBV7-6 and TRBJ2-5; 12 nucleotides agree with TRBD2. Trimming took 5 bases from V and 2 from J; bases not matched to a gene: 3. Per germline, CDR1 SGHVS and CDR2 FNYEAQ. This CDR3 is built from 15 residues. The CDR3 sequence is CASSVLAGGQETQYF. The CDR3 DNA reads as TGTGCCAGCAGCGTCCTAGCGGGGGGGCAAGAGACCCAGTACTTC.

The gene calls are TRBV14 and TRBJ2-5, with D possibly being TRBD2 (5 bases). The V gene lost 3 bases and the J gene lost 1 base, with 18 bases spanning the gap. In germline, CDR1 is SGHDN, CDR2 FVKESK. This CDR3 has 17 amino acids. The CDR3 spells CASSHQASHTIQETQYF. CDR3 bases: TGTGCCAGCAGCCACCAGGCTAGCCATACCATCCAAGAGACCCAGTACTTC. Variable domain in full (rest from reference TRBV14 and TRBJ2-5): EAGVTQFPSHSVIEKGQTVTLRCDPISGHDNLYWYRRVMGKEIKFLLHFVKESKQDESGMPNNRFLAERTGGTYSTLKVQPAELEDSGVYFCASSHQASHTIQETQYFGPGTRLLVL.

The chain carries TRBV5-1 and TRBJ2-2; a possible D gene is TRBD2 (6 bases). This CDR3 spans 16 amino acids. With 2 bases removed from V and 3 bases from J, the gap between germline ends came to 14 bases. Per the germline V gene, CDR1 is SGHRS and CDR2 is YFSETQ. CDR3 in DNA: TGCGCCAGCAGCTTAGCCTACGGGGGTGACACCGGGGAGCTGTTTTTT. Amino acids: CASSLAYGGDTGELFF.